This TCR beta chain was captured by sequencing in a study of blood T cell repertoires in COVID-19. On the study more broadly: The study drew acute and convalescent COVID-19 samples from the United States, Italy and Spain.

Using immunoSEQ multiplex PCR, the repertoire was profiled, and TCRdb retains in-frame clones only, with some absent. The sample lists roughly 200,000 clones, approximately 85% occurring once. This CDR3 contains 16 residues. The ends lost 6 bases at V and 4 bases at J; junction bases unmatched: 9. Germline CDR1 and CDR2: MDHEN and SYDVKM. The clonotype was recovered from a man aged 55 to 70 with acute or convalescent COVID-19. The sample taken for sequencing was peripheral blood. This chain connects TRBV28 to TRBJ1-3; TRBD1 aligns across 10 bases. CDR3 protein: CASRLQTGGTGNTIYF. The CDR3 DNA reads TGTGCCAGCAGACTCCAGACAGGGGGCACCGGAAACACCATATATTTT.